Listed below are T cell receptor beta chains from one sample, sequenced in a study of shared clonotypes between healthy human individuals. The repertoire was sequenced with immunoSEQ multiplex PCR; TCRdb's copy has only in-frame clones and lacks some. The sample gives more than 550,000 clones, 90% of which show up once; 34% is in the top ten. Source material: memory CD8+ T cells from PBMCs. These receptors came from a man younger than 35 in good health. Some clones in this sample may be carry-over from other donors' samples. Both conserved end residues are part of each CDR3. The D gene is left open where the match is weak. Rows give clone size only sometimes, using once, few, many, or a class for an expanded clone.

D gene	V gene	clone size	J gene	CDR3 protein
TRBD2	TRBV28	NA	TRBJ2-3	CASSIAGGSGDTQYF
TRBD2	TRBV19	NA	TRBJ2-2	CASLPMGGIVTGELFF
NA	TRBV11-3	few	TRBJ2-1	CASSRGGRDEDEPFF
NA	TRBV18	NA	TRBJ1-2	CASSPPDTGYTF
NA	TRBV28	few	TRBJ1-5	CASNNNQPQHF
NA	TRBV5-6	NA	TRBJ2-2	CASSFGTGELFF
NA	TRBV19	once	TRBJ1-5	CASSIVQPQHF
NA	TRBV19	NA	TRBJ2-5	CATRGTSETQYF
TRBD1	TRBV7-9	NA	TRBJ2-7	CASGSGQGRHYEQYF
NA	TRBV6-6	NA	TRBJ2-7	CASSYGDSSPYEQYF
NA	TRBV7-9	once	TRBJ1-2	CASSLVGGGYGYTF
NA	TRBV6-6	NA	TRBJ1-5	CASSSWAESNQPQHF
TRBD1	TRBV27	NA	TRBJ1-3	CASSTTGSGNTIYF
NA	TRBV7-9	NA	TRBJ2-7	CASSLAGGNHEQYF
NA	TRBV5-4	NA	TRBJ1-1	CASSPGTNTEAFF
TRBD1	TRBV28	NA	TRBJ2-7	CASRLSLGTGTYEQYF
TRBD2	TRBV7-9	few	TRBJ2-1	CASWGGLAVADEQFF
TRBD1	TRBV19	once	TRBJ1-5	CASSTGQGSNQPQHF
TRBD1	TRBV4-1	few	TRBJ1-1	CASSRDRANTEAFF
NA	TRBV6-1	NA	TRBJ1-1	CASSEFGVQNTEAFF
NA	TRBV5-6	NA	TRBJ2-7	CASSTGSEQYF
NA	TRBV5-1	NA	TRBJ2-7	CASSFQGSYEQYF
NA	TRBV6-1	NA	TRBJ2-1	CASSDPVADEQFF
TRBD2	TRBV6-6	NA	TRBJ2-3	CASSYPAGDYTDTQYF
NA	TRBV4-2	NA	TRBJ2-7	CASSQGGSSTYEQYF
NA	TRBV25-1	once	TRBJ2-1	CASADGGRSSSYNEQFF
NA	TRBV25-1	NA	TRBJ1-2	CASSAPGGGGPNIYGYTF
NA	TRBV5-1	NA	TRBJ1-1	CASSLTLGQQFLMNTEAFF
NA	TRBV9	few	TRBJ2-2	CASSPGRELFF
NA	TRBV6-5	NA	TRBJ2-1	CASSRDEGAYNEQFF
TRBD1	TRBV19	NA	TRBJ2-5	CASSMDRIGEETQYF
NA	TRBV29-1	NA	TRBJ1-1	CSVEQGLTEAFF
NA	TRBV6-1	NA	TRBJ1-5	CASSAYSYSNQPQHF
TRBD2	TRBV7-9	NA	TRBJ2-7	CASSFPVSGSSEQYF
TRBD2	TRBV9	once	TRBJ2-7	CASSVAGTSGRNEQYF
NA	TRBV14	NA	TRBJ2-7	CASSQSSLLGVVEQYF
TRBD1	TRBV27	NA	TRBJ1-2	CASSPRTGHTYGYTF
NA	TRBV19	NA	TRBJ2-7	CASSIGSQGYEQYF
NA	TRBV2	NA	TRBJ1-3	CASSDNPAGSIGNTIYF
NA	TRBV25-1	NA	TRBJ1-6	CASSSYNSPLHF
NA	TRBV15	NA	TRBJ2-7	CATTDSGIIEQYF
NA	TRBV7-3	NA	TRBJ2-7	CASSLGWGNEQYF
NA	TRBV2	NA	TRBJ2-7	CASSEATTNYEQYF
NA	TRBV7-3	NA	TRBJ2-1	CASRDRDSLYNEQFF
TRBD1	TRBV25-1	few	TRBJ1-1	CASSERLGGVGEAFF
NA	TRBV6-5	once	TRBJ2-1	CASSPSYRVGDEQFF
TRBD1	TRBV5-1	NA	TRBJ1-3	CASSSGTGSSGNTIYF
TRBD1	TRBV7-6	NA	TRBJ1-2	CASSAKGAPGYTF
TRBD1	TRBV6-1	NA	TRBJ1-2	CAVSGQGLFYYGYTF
TRBD1	TRBV6-1	NA	TRBJ2-3	CASSEWDRRGTDTQYF
NA	TRBV19	NA	TRBJ1-1	CASSGWNTEAFF
NA	TRBV4-1	NA	TRBJ2-6	CASSQPVSGANVLTF
TRBD1	TRBV5-1	NA	TRBJ1-4	CASSFIGTGGEKLFF
NA	TRBV7-9	NA	TRBJ2-5	CASSLDWSAFETQYF
NA	TRBV7-9	NA	TRBJ2-4	CASSSPGVLAKNIQYF
NA	TRBV30	NA	TRBJ2-5	CAWTLGRGDQETQYF
NA	TRBV28	NA	TRBJ2-1	CASSILTRDEQFF
NA	TRBV29-1	NA	TRBJ2-5	CSVGRGAWKYQETQYF
NA	TRBV30	NA	TRBJ2-3	CAWRGYSETRPQPDTQYF
NA	TRBV25-1	NA	TRBJ2-5	CASSNLVQGWGETQYF